The text below deals with one TCR beta chain. Its antigen is as yet unknown. The data were obtained in a study of blood T cells in healthy people across ages. Study conclusions and caveats: Estimated diversity across one million T cells was deemed an underestimate. As age increased, TCR beta diversity per million T cells fell in a roughly linear fashion.

The donors, healthy Caucasians from Russia, were aged roughly 6 to 95. This CDR3 comprises 15 residues. Germline CDR1 SGHTA, CDR2 FQGNSA. The V gene end was trimmed by 5 bases and the J gene end by 9 bases; junction bases not matched to a gene: 15. A J-beta primer mix and a sample-barcoded 5' primer were used in a second PCR of about 7 to 12 cycles. At least 3 million CDR3-containing paired-end reads were obtained per sample. MiXCR, run by TCRdb on the 5' RACE reads, gives a single entry per CDR3 protein. The sample yields 2 million or so distinct CDR3 sequences, just under 50% seen once. V gene TRBV7-2 combines with J gene TRBJ2-7; TRBD1 aligns across 8 bases. The sample taken for sequencing was blood. The origin of this receptor is a woman in her thirties or forties in good health. CDR3 loop: CASSLQTTGGYRQYF. The CDR3 DNA follows: TGTGCCAGCAGCCTTCAAACAACAGGGGGTTACAGGCAGTACTTC.